Listed below are T cell receptor beta chains from one sample, sequenced in a study of T cells in localized non-small cell lung cancer. Profiled with immunoSEQ multiplex PCR; TCRdb holds only in-frame clones, not every one. The table lists roughly 30,000 clones, around 82% of them singletons. The sample consisted of peripheral blood mononuclear cells, taken before any cancer treatment. The receptors here all came from a man aged 40 to 75 with stage III lung adenocarcinoma. Both conserved end residues are part of each CDR3.

CDR3 protein: CAIKPAGVDTQYF; CDR3 length: 13; V gene: TRBV10-3; J gene: TRBJ2-3
CDR3 protein: CATRVAGPYGYTF; CDR3 length: 13; V gene: TRBV6-5; J gene: TRBJ1-2
CDR3 protein: CASSPDRGRGGYTF; CDR3 length: 14; V gene: TRBV5-8; J gene: TRBJ1-2
CDR3 protein: CASSSGVGQPQHF; CDR3 length: 13; V gene: TRBV5-8; J gene: TRBJ1-5
CDR3 protein: CASSLAGRSTDTQYF; CDR3 length: 15; V gene: TRBV5-4; J gene: TRBJ2-3
CDR3 protein: CASSLVVDTQYF; CDR3 length: 12; V gene: TRBV5-6; J gene: TRBJ2-3
CDR3 protein: CASSYSKEGDFGYTF; CDR3 length: 15; V gene: TRBV6-5; J gene: TRBJ1-2
CDR3 protein: CSVTAPQTQYF; CDR3 length: 11; V gene: TRBV29-1; J gene: TRBJ2-5
CDR3 protein: CAISSDLFSWNTEAFF; CDR3 length: 16; V gene: TRBV10-3; J gene: TRBJ1-1
CDR3 protein: CAISESAGNNEQFF; CDR3 length: 14; V gene: TRBV10-3; J gene: TRBJ2-1
CDR3 protein: CASSFVGAGELFF; CDR3 length: 13; V gene: TRBV14; J gene: TRBJ2-2
CDR3 protein: CASSLGGQVPEQYF; CDR3 length: 14; V gene: TRBV11-3; J gene: TRBJ2-7
CDR3 protein: CASSPRLIDSEARFF; CDR3 length: 15; V gene: TRBV14; J gene: TRBJ2-3
CDR3 protein: CASSLGRVSTRGTEAFF; CDR3 length: 17; V gene: TRBV5-8; J gene: TRBJ1-1
CDR3 protein: CASSGGQGSSGANVLTF; CDR3 length: 17; V gene: TRBV6-1; J gene: TRBJ2-6
CDR3 protein: CASLEVGGTVTDTQYF; CDR3 length: 16; V gene: TRBV28; J gene: TRBJ2-3
CDR3 protein: CASSYSHPLNSPLHF; CDR3 length: 15; V gene: TRBV6-6; J gene: TRBJ1-6
CDR3 protein: CATSYWGQHGYTF; CDR3 length: 13; V gene: TRBV2; J gene: TRBJ1-2
CDR3 protein: CASSQFGTSSYNSPLHF; CDR3 length: 17; V gene: TRBV4-1; J gene: TRBJ1-6